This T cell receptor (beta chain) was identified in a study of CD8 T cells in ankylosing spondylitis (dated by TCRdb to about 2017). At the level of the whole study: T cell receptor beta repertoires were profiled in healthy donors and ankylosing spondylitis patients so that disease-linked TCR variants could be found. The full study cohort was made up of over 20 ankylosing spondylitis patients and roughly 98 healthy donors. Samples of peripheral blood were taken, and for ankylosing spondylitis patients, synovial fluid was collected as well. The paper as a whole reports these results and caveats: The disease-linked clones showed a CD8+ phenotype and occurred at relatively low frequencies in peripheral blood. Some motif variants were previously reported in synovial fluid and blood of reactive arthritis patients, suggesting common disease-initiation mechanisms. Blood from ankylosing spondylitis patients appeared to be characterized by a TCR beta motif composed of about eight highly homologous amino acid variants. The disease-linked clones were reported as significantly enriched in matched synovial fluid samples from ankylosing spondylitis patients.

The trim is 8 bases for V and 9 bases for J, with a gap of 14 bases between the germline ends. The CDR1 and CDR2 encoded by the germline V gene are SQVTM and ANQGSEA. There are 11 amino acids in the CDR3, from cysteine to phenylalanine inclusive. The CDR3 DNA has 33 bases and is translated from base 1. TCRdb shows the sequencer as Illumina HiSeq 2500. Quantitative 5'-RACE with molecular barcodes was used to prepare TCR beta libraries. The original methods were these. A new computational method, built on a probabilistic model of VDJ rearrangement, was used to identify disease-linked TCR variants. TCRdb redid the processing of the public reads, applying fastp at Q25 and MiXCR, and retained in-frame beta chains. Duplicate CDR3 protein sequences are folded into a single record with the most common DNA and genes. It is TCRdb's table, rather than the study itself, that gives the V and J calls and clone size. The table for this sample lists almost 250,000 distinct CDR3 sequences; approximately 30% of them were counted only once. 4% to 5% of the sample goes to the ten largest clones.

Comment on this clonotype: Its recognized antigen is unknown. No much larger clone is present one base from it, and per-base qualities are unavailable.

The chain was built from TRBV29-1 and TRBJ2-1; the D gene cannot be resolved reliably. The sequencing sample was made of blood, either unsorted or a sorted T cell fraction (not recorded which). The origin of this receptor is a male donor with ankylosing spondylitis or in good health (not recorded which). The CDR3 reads CSPGVAGEQFF. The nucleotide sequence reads TGCAGCCCTGGGGTCGCCGGTGAGCAGTTCTTC.